A single sample is the source of the 5 T cell receptor beta chains below, sequenced in a study of OX40 agonist ivuxolimab in advanced cancers. Assay used: immunoSEQ multiplex PCR; TCRdb lists only in-frame clones, some missing. The sample consists of approximately 12,000 clones, roughly 75% of them appearing once. The sample in question was CD4+ or CD8+ T cells sorted from blood, obtained in a trial of the OX40 agonist ivuxolimab. The receptor set was obtained from an adult with an advanced solid tumor such as melanoma, head and neck, liver or kidney cancer.

V gene TRBV28 combines with J gene TRBJ2-7; D perhaps matches TRBD1 (5 bases). In germline, CDR1 is MDHEN, CDR2 SYDVKM. The CDR3 is made up of 14 amino acids. V was cut by 10 bases and J by 3 bases, with 19 bases left in between. The CDR3 sequence: CAIALALDSYEQYF. CDR3 bases: TGTGCCATAGCTCTTGCCCTCGACAGCTACGAGCAGTACTTC. Filled out from reference TRBV28 and TRBJ2-7, the complete variable domain reads DVKVTQSSRYLVKRTGEKVFLECVQDMDHENMFWYRQDPGLGLRLIYFSYDVKMKEKGDIPEGYSVSREKKERFSLILESASTNQTSMYLCAIALALDSYEQYFGPGTRLTVT.

This clone was counted once. The rearrangement joins TRBV7-9 to TRBJ2-5, with D possibly being TRBD1 (6 bases). Germline V gene lookup returns CDR1 SEHNR and CDR2 FQNEAQ (reference sequence). The CDR3 consists of 13 residues. Trimming pared 5 bases from V and 2 bases from J, leaving 9 bases between. CDR3 DNA: TGTGCCAGCAGCACACAGGGACAAGAGACCCAGTACTTC. It encodes CASSTQGQETQYF. Together with reference TRBV7-9 and TRBJ2-5, the CDR3 gives the full variable domain: DTGVSQNPRHKITKRGQNVTFRCDPISEHNRLYWYRQTLGQGPEFLTYFQNEAQLEKSRLLSDRFSAERPKGSFSTLEIQRTEQGDSAMYLCASSTQGQETQYFGPGTRLLVL.

The chain carries TRBV10-2 and TRBJ2-5, with 9 bases fitting TRBD2. The germline V gene has CDR1 WSHSY and CDR2 SAAADI. Germline trimming cut 8 bases from V and 6 bases from J; bases unmatched to any gene: 7. The CDR3 sequence is 13 residues long. The CDR3 DNA reads TGCGCCAGCGCGGGAGGGGACATTAAGACCCAGTACTTC. Translation: CASAGGDIKTQYF.

The rearrangement uses TRBV11-2 and TRBJ2-5, with TRBD2 matching 11 bases. The CDR3 loop spans 15 amino acids. Unmatched junction bases numbered 2, after V lost 3 bases and J lost 2 bases. The germline CDR1 and CDR2 sequences are SGHAT and FQNNGV. This CDR3 reads CASSFTSGGQETQYF. CDR3 nucleotides: TGTGCCAGCAGCTTTACTAGCGGGGGTCAAGAGACCCAGTACTTC.

CDR3 in DNA: TGTGCCAGCAGCTTAGGCGCCGGGACAGGCTACGAGCAGTACTTC. Its protein is CASSLGAGTGYEQYF. The chain carries TRBV11-3 and TRBJ2-7; 8 nucleotides agree with TRBD1. With 1 base clipped from V and 3 bases from J, the junction kept 5 bases outside the gene matches. CDR3 size: 15 residues. Germline CDR1 and CDR2: SGHNT and YENEEA.